This T cell receptor beta chain was found in a study of CD8+CD57+ T cells in acquired aplastic anemia. On this clonotype itself: What it binds is not known.

The study, taken as a whole, reports: Measurement in patients showed lower diversity in CD8+CD57+ cells than in total CD4+ and CD8+ pools.

For sequencing, patients were chosen who had shown expansion of CD8+CD57+ cells by flow cytometry. Likewise sequenced, in a sixth of the 12 patients, were the CD8+CD57+ effector memory cells. Researchers used genomic DNA as the template to profile TCR beta VDJ and CDR3. TCRdb reprocessed the reads via MiXCR and lists one record per CDR3 protein. The sample holds about 21,000 distinct CDR3 sequences, almost 40% seen once. Germline V gene data show CDR1 as MNHEY and CDR2 as SVGAGI. The CDR3 spans 17 residues. Trimming pared 6 bases from V and 0 bases from J, leaving 15 bases between. The sample taken for sequencing was CD8+CD57+ T cells sorted from PBMCs. Documented subset: bead-enriched CD8+CD57+ effector memory T cells from SAA patients. The receptor was derived from a human donor with aplastic anemia. This chain uses TRBV6-5 with TRBJ2-6; D not resolved. CDR3 coding DNA: TGTGCCAGCAGCCCTCGGGCCACCTACTCTGGGGCCAACGTCCTGACTTTC. Its protein is CASSPRATYSGANVLTF.